The count of the clone carrying this T cell receptor beta chain is one. Libraries were prepared by immunoSEQ multiplex PCR; TCRdb keeps only in-frame clonotypes and omits some of them. The table records 300,000 to 450,000 clones, 87% of them present only once. V was shortened by 0 bases and J by 5 bases, with 11 bases between the two germline ends. The CDR3 totals 14 residues. The germline V gene has CDR1 SGHRS and CDR2 YFSETQ. The data are from a study of blood T cell repertoires in COVID-19. Study as a whole: Acute and convalescent COVID-19 specimens originated in the United States, Italy and Spain. Sample material is recorded as cDNA or gDNA derived from T cells, B-cell-depleted T cells, or PBMCs.

In Cohort 3, a recovered donor had either two negative PCRs, clearance, or symptom resolution. The material sequenced was PBMCs or T cells enriched from blood (not recorded which). This chain uses TRBV5-1 with TRBJ1-2, with a weak D call TRBD1 (5 bases). This sequence was found in a woman in her 30s who had recovered from COVID-19. CDR3: CASSLDPTVYGYTF. CDR3 DNA: TGCGCCAGCAGCTTGGACCCGACAGTGTATGGCTACACCTTC.